This paragraph reports one TCR beta chain. Its antigen is still unknown. These data originate in a study of post-analysis software for immune sequencing data. Overall study results and limits: Patients had higher frequencies than controls of roughly 5 TRBV segments, including TRBV5-6, TRBV5-1 and TRBV20-1.

V gave up 4 bases and J gave up 1 base, with 11 bases separating them. Germline V gene data show CDR1 as SGHTA and CDR2 as FQGNSA. The CDR3 contains 15 residues. Sequencing libraries made from TCR beta cDNA carried unique molecular identifiers. Starting from about 1 to 10 million T cells, the study yielded approximately 460,000 cDNA molecules. TCRdb re-called the PCR reads with MiXCR, one entry per CDR3 protein. The sample comprises hundreds of thousands of distinct CDR3 sequences, less than 35% of which are singletons, and around 0.56% rests with the top ten. This receptor was obtained from a girl between 5 and 17 years old with multiple sclerosis. This rearrangement joins TRBV7-2 to TRBJ2-1, with D unresolved. The sequenced material came from blood. For the CDR3, the DNA is TGTGCCAGCAGCTCTAGTTCCCTTTCCTACAATGAGCAGTTCTTC. It codes for CASSSSSLSYNEQFF.